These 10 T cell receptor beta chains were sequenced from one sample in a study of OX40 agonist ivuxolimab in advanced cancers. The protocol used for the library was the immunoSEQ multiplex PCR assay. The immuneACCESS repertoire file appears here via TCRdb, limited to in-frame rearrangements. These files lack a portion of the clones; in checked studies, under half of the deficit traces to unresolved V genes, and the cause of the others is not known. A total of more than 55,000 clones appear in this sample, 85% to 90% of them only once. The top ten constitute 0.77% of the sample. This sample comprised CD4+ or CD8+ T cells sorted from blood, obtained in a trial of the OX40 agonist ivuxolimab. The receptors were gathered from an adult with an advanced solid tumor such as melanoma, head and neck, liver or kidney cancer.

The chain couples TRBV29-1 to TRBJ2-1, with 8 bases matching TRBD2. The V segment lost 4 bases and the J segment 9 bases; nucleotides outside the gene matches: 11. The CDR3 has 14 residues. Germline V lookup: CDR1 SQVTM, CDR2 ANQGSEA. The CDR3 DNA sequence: TGCAGCGTTGCGGCAGCGGGAGTTTTATCTGAGCAGTTCTTC. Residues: CSVAAAGVLSEQFF.

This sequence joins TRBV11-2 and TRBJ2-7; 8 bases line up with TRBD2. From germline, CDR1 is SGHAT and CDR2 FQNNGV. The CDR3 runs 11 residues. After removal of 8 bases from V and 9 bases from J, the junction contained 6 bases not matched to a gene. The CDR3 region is CASSRLAGQYF. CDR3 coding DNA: TGTGCCAGCTCTCGGCTAGCGGGGCAGTACTTC.

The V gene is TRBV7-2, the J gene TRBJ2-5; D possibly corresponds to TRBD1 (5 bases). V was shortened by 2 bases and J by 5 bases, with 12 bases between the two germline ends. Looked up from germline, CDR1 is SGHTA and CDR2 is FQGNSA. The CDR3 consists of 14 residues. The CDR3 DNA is TGTGCCAGCAGCTTAAGTAGGGGTACTGAGACCCAGTACTTC. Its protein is CASSLSRGTETQYF.

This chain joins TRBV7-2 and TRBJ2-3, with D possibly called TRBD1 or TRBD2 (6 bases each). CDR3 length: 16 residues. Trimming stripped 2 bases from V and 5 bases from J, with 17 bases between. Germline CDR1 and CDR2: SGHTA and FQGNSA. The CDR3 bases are TGTGCCAGCAGCTTAAGGGCTGGCAGGGGAGGAGATACGCAGTATTTT. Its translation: CASSLRAGRGGDTQYF.

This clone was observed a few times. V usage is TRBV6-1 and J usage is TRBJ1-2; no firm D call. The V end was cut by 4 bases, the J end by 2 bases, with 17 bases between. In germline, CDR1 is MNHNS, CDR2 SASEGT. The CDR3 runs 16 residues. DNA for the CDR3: TGTGCCAGCAGTGCGGGTGGGGTGAATGGAAACTATGGCTACACCTTC. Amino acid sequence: CASSAGGVNGNYGYTF.

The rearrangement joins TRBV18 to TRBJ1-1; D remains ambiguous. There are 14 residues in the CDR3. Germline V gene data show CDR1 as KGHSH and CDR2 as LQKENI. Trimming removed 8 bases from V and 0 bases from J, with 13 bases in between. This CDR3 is CASLREVMNTEAFF. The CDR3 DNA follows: TGTGCCAGCCTACGGGAGGTTATGAACACTGAAGCTTTCTTT.

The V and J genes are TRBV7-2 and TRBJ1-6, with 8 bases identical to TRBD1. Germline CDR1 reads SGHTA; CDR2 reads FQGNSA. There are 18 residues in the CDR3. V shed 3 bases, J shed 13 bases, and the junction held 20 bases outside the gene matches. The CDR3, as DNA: TGTGCCAGCAGCTTGCTCCGGACAGGGAGAGGGGGGAAATTCCCCCTCCACTTT. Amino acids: CASSLLRTGRGGKFPLHF.

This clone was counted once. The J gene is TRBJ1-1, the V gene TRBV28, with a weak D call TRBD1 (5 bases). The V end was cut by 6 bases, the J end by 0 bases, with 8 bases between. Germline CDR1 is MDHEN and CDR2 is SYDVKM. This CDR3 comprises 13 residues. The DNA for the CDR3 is TGTGCCAGCAGGGGGCCGATGAACACTGAAGCTTTCTTT. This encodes CASRGPMNTEAFF. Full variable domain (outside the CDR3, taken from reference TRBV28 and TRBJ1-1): DVKVTQSSRYLVKRTGEKVFLECVQDMDHENMFWYRQDPGLGLRLIYFSYDVKMKEKGDIPEGYSVSREKKERFSLILESASTNQTSMYLCASRGPMNTEAFFGQGTRLTVV.

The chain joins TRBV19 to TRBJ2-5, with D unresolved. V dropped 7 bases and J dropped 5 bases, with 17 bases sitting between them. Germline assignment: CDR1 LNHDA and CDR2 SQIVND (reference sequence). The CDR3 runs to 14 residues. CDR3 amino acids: CASKVTSPDETQYF. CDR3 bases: TGTGCCAGTAAAGTAACCTCCCCAGACGAGACCCAGTACTTC.

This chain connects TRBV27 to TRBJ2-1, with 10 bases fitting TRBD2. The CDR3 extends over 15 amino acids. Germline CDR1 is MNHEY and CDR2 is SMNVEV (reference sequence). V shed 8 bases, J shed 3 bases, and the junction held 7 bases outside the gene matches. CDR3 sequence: CASGTVAGGYNEQFF. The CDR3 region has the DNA TGTGCCAGCGGAACCGTAGCGGGAGGCTACAATGAGCAGTTCTTC.